The clone carrying this T cell receptor beta chain was recorded at least ten times. Its antigen is not identified. These data belong to a study of T cells after yellow fever vaccination. Regarding the study as a whole: Primary-vaccination clones mostly resurfaced post-booster (about 95% CD4, under 90% CD8). Compared with primary, the secondary response was weaker and peaked at day 5, not 15. FACS-sorted repertoires could contain abundant clonotypes contaminating from the bulk population.

TCRdb reanalysed the 5' RACE reads using MiXCR and keeps one entry per CDR3 protein. The sample includes about 260,000 distinct CDR3 sequences, 10% to 15% of them seen just once. J gave up 3 bases and V 5 bases, and 6 bases lay outside the gene matches. The CDR3 covers 14 residues. CDR1 is SQVTM and CDR2 is ANQGSEA in the germline V gene. The origin of this receptor is a man aged 30 to 45 who received the YFV17D yellow fever vaccine. The chain links TRBV29-1 to TRBJ2-7; 11 bases fit TRBD1. Sequences were derived from CD4+ T cells sorted from PBMCs, sampled 45 days after the yellow fever booster vaccination. The CDR3 sequence: CSVRTGGAFYEQYF. CDR3 nucleotide sequence: TGCAGCGTTCGGACAGGGGGCGCATTCTACGAGCAGTACTTC.